This passage covers 21 T cell receptor beta chains from one sample sequenced in a study of T cell responses to AZD1222 COVID-19 vaccine (dated by TCRdb to the early 2020s). In the paper's terms, the time point label means: baseline before first vaccination. What the treatment or condition label conveys for this sample: meningococcal conjugate vaccine given as trial control. The library was generated by the immunoSEQ multiplex PCR assay. In its TCRdb copy, this immuneACCESS table keeps in-frame sequences only and misses some clones. Where compared with another copy, unresolved V genes explain less than half of these, and the others have no known cause. The sample table holds 200,000 or so clones, of which 85% to 90% were seen once. Of the sample, approximately 2.7% is held by the ten largest clones. The material was peripheral blood, obtained on day 0 of MenACWY control vaccination. The receptor set was obtained from an adult in good health.

This clone was counted only a few times. This chain uses TRBV9 with TRBJ2-7, with D possibly being TRBD2 (6 bases). Germline V gives CDR1 SGDLS, CDR2 YYNGEE. V was trimmed by 0 bases and J by 6 bases, leaving 13 bases between them. The CDR3 contains 14 residues. Here the CDR3 reads CASSVVDVGSEQYF. In nucleotides, the CDR3 is TGTGCCAGCAGCGTAGTAGACGTCGGGAGCGAGCAGTACTTC. The variable domain in full, completed from reference TRBV9 and TRBJ2-7, reads DSGVTQTPKHLITATGQRVTLRCSPRSGDLSVYWYQQSLDQGLQFLIQYYNGEERAKGNILERFSAQQFPDLHSELNLSSLELGDSALYFCASSVVDVGSEQYFGPGTRLTVT.

V usage is TRBV14 and J usage is TRBJ1-1, with D maybe TRBD1 (6 bases). Per the germline V gene, CDR1 is SGHDN and CDR2 is FVKESK. This CDR3 is built from 19 residues. The V and J ends lost 1 base and 2 bases respectively, with 23 bases between them. The CDR3 DNA follows: TGTGCCAGCAGCCAAGGGGCGGGACAAGTCGGCTCCCTAAACACTGAAGCTTTCTTT. Its translation: CASSQGAGQVGSLNTEAFF.

This clone occurred once. The chain uses TRBV6-6 and TRBJ2-7, with unresolved D. V gave up 6 bases and J gave up 0 bases, with 6 bases separating them. Germline-derived CDR1 and CDR2 are MNHNY and SVGAGI (reference sequence). The length of the CDR3 is 12 residues. CDR3 residues: CASSPYSYEQYF. CDR3 in DNA: TGTGCCAGCAGCCCCTACTCCTACGAGCAGTACTTC.

This sequence joins TRBV5-6 and TRBJ2-2; 7 bases match TRBD1. This CDR3 spans 16 amino acids. From germline, CDR1 is SGHDT and CDR2 YYEEEE. The J segment lost 4 bases and the V segment lost 0 bases, leaving 6 bases of the junction unmatched. This CDR3 reads CASSLAQGLVTGELFF. CDR3 DNA sequence: TGTGCCAGCAGCTTGGCACAGGGGTTGGTCACCGGGGAGCTGTTTTTT. The full variable domain, completed using reference TRBV5-6 and TRBJ2-2, is DAGVTQSPTHLIKTRGQQVTLRCSPKSGHDTVSWYQQALGQGPQFIFQYYEEEERQRGNFPDRFSGHQFPNYSSELNVNALLLGDSALYLCASSLAQGLVTGELFFGEGSRLTVL.

The V gene is TRBV2, the J gene TRBJ2-7; 11 bases fit TRBD1. The CDR3 covers 12 residues. V lost 8 bases to trimming and J lost 3 bases; unmatched junction nucleotides: 0. Germline CDR1 SNHLY, CDR2 FYNNEI. CDR3 in DNA: TGTGCCAGCGGGACAGGGGGCTACGAGCAGTACTTC. Translation gives CASGTGGYEQYF.

The chain uses TRBV18 and TRBJ2-2; TRBD1 matches at 7 bases. The CDR3 totals 17 residues. CDR1 is KGHSH and CDR2 is LQKENI in the germline V gene. Unmatched junction bases numbered 12, after V lost 3 bases and J lost 5 bases. Written as DNA, the CDR3 is TGTGCCAGCTCACCCCAATTAGAACAGGGGTCGACCGGGGAGCTGTTTTTT. Protein: CASSPQLEQGSTGELFF. The entire variable domain, with the rest obtained from reference TRBV18 and TRBJ2-2, is as follows: NAGVMQNPRHLVRRRGQEARLRCSPMKGHSHVYWYRQLPEEGLKFMVYLQKENIIDESGMPKERFSAEFPKEGPSILRIQQVVRGDSAAYFCASSPQLEQGSTGELFFGEGSRLTVL.

CDR3 sequence (DNA): TGTGCCAGCAGCTTAGCGGGCTACACTGAAGCTTTCTTT. This gives the protein CASSLAGYTEAFF. The V call is TRBV11-2, the J call TRBJ1-1; no definite D call. The CDR3 is made up of 13 amino acids. Trimming took off 1 base at V and 3 bases at J, with 6 bases between the two ends. In germline, CDR1 is SGHAT, CDR2 FQNNGV. The variable domain in full, completed from reference TRBV11-2 and TRBJ1-1, reads EAGVAQSPRYKIIEKRQSVAFWCNPISGHATLYWYQQILGQGPKLLIQFQNNGVVDDSQLPKDRFSAERLKGVDSTLKIQPAKLEDSAVYLCASSLAGYTEAFFGQGTRLTVV.

This clone was detected only once. The genes are TRBV6-5 and TRBJ1-2; maybe TRBD1 (6 bases). This CDR3 spans 14 amino acids. The V end lost 7 bases, the J end lost 3 bases, and 15 bases lay between the germline ends. CDR1 MNHEY and CDR2 SVGAGI come from the germline V gene. CDR3 nucleotides: TGTGCCAGCAACCTGTTCGGGGGCTACTATGGCTACACCTTC. The encoded protein is CASNLFGGYYGYTF.

In its sample, this clone was seen once. V is TRBV28 and J is TRBJ2-6; D gene ambiguous. The CDR3 extends over 16 amino acids. Germline V gene sequence: CDR1 MDHEN, CDR2 SYDVKM. With 5 bases removed from V and 3 bases from J, the gap between germline ends came to 14 bases. CDR3 protein: CASSLPPSFGANVLTF. The CDR3 DNA reads as TGTGCCAGCAGTCTCCCCCCGTCGTTTGGGGCCAACGTCCTGACTTTC.

On this clone itself: Because the CDR3's place on the DNA is in doubt, the DNA is left out and the CDR3 is given as listed by TCRdb. The rearrangement joins TRBV21-1 to TRBJ1-5; the table's TRBD1 call for D was not verified on the DNA. TRBV21-1 is annotated as a pseudogene. The CDR3 is 17 amino acids in total, end residues counted. CDR3 residues: CASSKVAGGASNQPQHF.

The chain has TRBV19 and TRBJ2-7; 14 bases map to TRBD2. Looked up from germline, CDR1 is LNHDA and CDR2 is SQIVND (reference sequence). The CDR3 runs 15 residues. With 5 bases clipped from V and 3 bases from J, the junction kept 3 bases outside the gene matches. The CDR3 loop is CASSFGLAGGYEQYF. The CDR3 nucleotides read TGTGCCAGTAGTTTCGGACTAGCGGGAGGCTACGAGCAGTACTTC. The full variable domain, its missing parts supplied by reference TRBV19 and TRBJ2-7, is DGGITQSPKYLFRKEGQNVTLSCEQNLNHDAMYWYRQDPGQGLRLIYYSQIVNDFQKGDIAEGYSVSREKKESFPLTVTSAQKNPTAFYLCASSFGLAGGYEQYFGPGTRLTVT.

This chain links TRBV27 with TRBJ2-7, with 7 bases that match TRBD1. V lost 8 bases, J lost 7 bases, and 17 bases stayed unmatched. CDR1 and CDR2 (germline): MNHEY, SMNVEV (reference sequence). This CDR3 has 15 residues. CDR3 residues: CASRPLTGVDGEQYF. The CDR3 DNA sequence: TGTGCCAGCCGTCCTCTTACAGGGGTCGATGGTGAGCAGTACTTC.

The rearrangement joins TRBV3-1 (or the pseudogene TRBV3-2) to TRBJ2-4; the match to TRBD2 covers 8 bases. Germline trimming cut 4 bases from V and 6 bases from J; bases unmatched to any gene: 5. The CDR3 spans 14 residues. Germline CDR1 reads LGHDT; CDR2 reads YNNKEL (reference sequence). CDR3: CASSPTRGGNIQYF. CDR3 nucleotides: TGTGCCAGCAGCCCCACCCGGGGGGGAAACATTCAGTACTTC.

The chain employs TRBV7-2 and TRBJ1-5; unclear D gene. The V end was cut by 2 bases, the J end by 8 bases, with 7 bases between. Looked up from germline, CDR1 is SGHTA and CDR2 is FQGNSA. This CDR3 is built from 12 residues. Here the CDR3 DNA reads TGTGCCAGCAGCTTATCGCCGGAGCCCCAGCATTTT. Translated: CASSLSPEPQHF.

The chain joins TRBV5-1 to TRBJ1-1, with D tentatively TRBD1 (5 bases). Germline-derived CDR1 and CDR2 are SGHRS and YFSETQ. The CDR3 spans 13 residues. Trimming pared 2 bases from V and 8 bases from J, leaving 13 bases between. The CDR3 DNA follows: TGCGCCAGCAGCTTTAAAGCAGGGACCGAAGCTTTCTTT. Amino acids: CASSFKAGTEAFF.

The V call is TRBV19, the J call TRBJ1-1; 7 bases are a match to TRBD1. CDR1 is LNHDA, CDR2 SQIVND, per germline (reference sequence). V was clipped by 6 bases and J by 7 bases; unmatched bases: 8. The CDR3 is made up of 13 amino acids. The CDR3 coding sequence is TGTGCCAGTAGGGAACAGGGGACGGGTGAAGCTTTCTTT. Its protein product is CASREQGTGEAFF.

The chain uses TRBV9 and TRBJ2-5, with 14 bases lining up with TRBD2. The CDR3 has 18 residues. The V segment lost 0 bases and the J segment 4 bases; nucleotides outside the gene matches: 8. The V gene's germline CDR1 is SGDLS and CDR2 YYNGEE. This chain's CDR3 is CASSVGGTSGSSIETQYF. Here the CDR3 DNA reads TGTGCCAGCAGCGTAGGGGGGACTAGCGGGAGTTCGATAGAGACCCAGTACTTC.

This clone appeared a few times. V gene TRBV15 combines with J gene TRBJ2-7; possible D gene TRBD2, 5 bases. CDR1 and CDR2 from the germline V gene are LNHNV and YYDKDF (reference sequence). V lost 0 bases to trimming and J lost 3 bases, with 9 bases between them. The CDR3 spans 14 residues. This CDR3 is CATSRDLEGYEQYF. DNA for the CDR3: TGTGCCACCAGCAGAGATCTCGAGGGCTACGAGCAGTACTTC.

V usage is TRBV5-1 and J usage is TRBJ1-1; D not certain. V was pared by 0 bases and J by 3 bases, with 6 bases between. This CDR3 region has 13 residues. CDR1 is SGHRS and CDR2 is YFSETQ in the germline V gene. CDR3 amino acids: CASSLGGDTEAFF. For the CDR3, the DNA is TGCGCCAGCAGCTTGGGGGGAGACACTGAAGCTTTCTTT.

This clone was counted between two and nine times. The genes are TRBV7-9 and TRBJ1-5, with unresolved D. The germline gives CDR1 SEHNR, CDR2 FQNEAQ (reference sequence). The CDR3 spans 13 residues. Trimming removed 5 bases at V and 3 bases at J, with 8 bases between. The CDR3 coding sequence is TGTGCCAGCAGCATCGGGAACAATCAGCCCCAGCATTTT. Protein product: CASSIGNNQPQHF.

V usage is TRBV6-2 or TRBV6-3 and J usage is TRBJ2-2, with 10 positions matching TRBD2. Germline CDR1 reads MNHEY; CDR2 reads SVGEGT. The junction had 2 bases not matched to a gene; V was cut back by 6 bases and J by 1 base. This CDR3 has 15 residues. CDR3 bases: TGTGCCAGCAGCCGACTAGCGGGGAACACCGGGGAGCTGTTTTTT. This codes for CASSRLAGNTGELFF.